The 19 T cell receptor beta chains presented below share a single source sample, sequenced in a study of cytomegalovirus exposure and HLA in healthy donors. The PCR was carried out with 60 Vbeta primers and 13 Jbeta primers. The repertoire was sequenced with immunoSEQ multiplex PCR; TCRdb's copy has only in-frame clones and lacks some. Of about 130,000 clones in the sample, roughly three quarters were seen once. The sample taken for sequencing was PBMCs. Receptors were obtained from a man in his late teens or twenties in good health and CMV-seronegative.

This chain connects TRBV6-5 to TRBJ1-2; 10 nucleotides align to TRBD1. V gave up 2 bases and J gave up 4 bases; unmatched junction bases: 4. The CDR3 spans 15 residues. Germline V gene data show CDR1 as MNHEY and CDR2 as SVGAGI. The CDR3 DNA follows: TGTGCCAGCAGTTACAAGGGACAGGGGTTCTATGGCTACACCTTC. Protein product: CASSYKGQGFYGYTF.

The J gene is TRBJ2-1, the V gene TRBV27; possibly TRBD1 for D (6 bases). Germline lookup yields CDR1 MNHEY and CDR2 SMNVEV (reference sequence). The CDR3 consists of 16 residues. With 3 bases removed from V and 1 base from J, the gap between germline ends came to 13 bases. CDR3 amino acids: CASSFWAGVSYNEQFF. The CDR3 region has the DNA TGTGCCAGCAGTTTTTGGGCAGGGGTTTCCTACAATGAGCAGTTCTTC.

CDR3 sequence: CASSDSRTAPYEQYV. The DNA for the CDR3 is TGTGCCAGCAGTGACTCCAGGACAGCCCCCTACGAGCAGTACGTC. The genes are TRBV6-1 and TRBJ2-7, with D perhaps TRBD1 (6 bases). This CDR3 region has 15 residues. Per the germline V gene, CDR1 is MNHNS and CDR2 is SASEGT. Trimming shortened V by 3 bases and J by 2 bases, and 14 bases separated the two germline ends.

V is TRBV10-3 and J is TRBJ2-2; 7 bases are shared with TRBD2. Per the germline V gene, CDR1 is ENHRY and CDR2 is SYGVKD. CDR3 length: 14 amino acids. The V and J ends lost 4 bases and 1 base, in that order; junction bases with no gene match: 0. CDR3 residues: CAISASGNTGELFF. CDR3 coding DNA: TGTGCCATCAGTGCTAGCGGGAACACCGGGGAGCTGTTTTTT.

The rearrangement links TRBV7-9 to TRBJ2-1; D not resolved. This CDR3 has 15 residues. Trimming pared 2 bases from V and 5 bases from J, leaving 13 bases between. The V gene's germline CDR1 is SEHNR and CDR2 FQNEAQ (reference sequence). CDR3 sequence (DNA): TGTGCCAGCAGCTTACGGCCGACCCTAGACAATGAGCAGTTCTTC. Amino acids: CASSLRPTLDNEQFF.

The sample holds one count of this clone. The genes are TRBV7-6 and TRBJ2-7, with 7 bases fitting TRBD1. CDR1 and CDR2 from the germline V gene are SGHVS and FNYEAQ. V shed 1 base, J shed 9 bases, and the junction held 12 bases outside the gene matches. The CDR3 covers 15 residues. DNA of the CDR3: TGTGCCAGCAGCTTAGGGTTGGGGACAGCCACGGGGCAGTACTTC. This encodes CASSLGLGTATGQYF.

The CDR3 nucleotides are TGCGCCAGCAGCTCGGGACAGGGGGAGAATGAGCAGTTCTTC. Translating it yields CASSSGQGENEQFF. V is TRBV5-1 and J is TRBJ2-1, with 11 bases aligning to TRBD1. The CDR3 sequence is 14 residues long. Trimming at V came to 3 bases and at J to 7 bases, leaving 3 bases not matched to a gene. CDR1 and CDR2 (germline): SGHRS, YFSETQ.

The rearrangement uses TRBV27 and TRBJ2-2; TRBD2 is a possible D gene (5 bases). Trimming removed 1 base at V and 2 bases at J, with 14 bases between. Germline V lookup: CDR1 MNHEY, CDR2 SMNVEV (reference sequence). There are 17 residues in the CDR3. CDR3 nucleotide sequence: TGTGCCAGCAGTTTATTGGACTTTAGAGAAAACACCGGGGAGCTGTTTTTT. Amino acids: CASSLLDFRENTGELFF.

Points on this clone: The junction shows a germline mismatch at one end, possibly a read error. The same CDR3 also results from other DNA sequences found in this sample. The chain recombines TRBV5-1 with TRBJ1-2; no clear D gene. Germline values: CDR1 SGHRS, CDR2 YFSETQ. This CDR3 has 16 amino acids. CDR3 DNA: TGCGCCAGCAGCTTGGCTCCGGGGATCACGGCCTATGGCTATACCTTC. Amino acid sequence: CASSLAPGITAYGYTF. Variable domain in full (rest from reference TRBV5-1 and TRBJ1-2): KAGVTQTPRYLIKTRGQQVTLSCSPISGHRSVSWYQQTPGQGLQFLFEYFSETQRNKGNFPGRFSGRQFSNSRSEMNVSTLELGDSALYLCASSLAPGITAYGYTFGSGTRLTVV.

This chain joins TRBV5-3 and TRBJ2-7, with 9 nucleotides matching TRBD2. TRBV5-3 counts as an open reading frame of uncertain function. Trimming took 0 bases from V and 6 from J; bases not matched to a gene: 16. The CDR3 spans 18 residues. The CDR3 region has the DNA TGTGCCAGAAGCTTGGCGCTAGCGGGATGGTCTCCTATTTGCGAGCAGTACGTC. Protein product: CARSLALAGWSPICEQYV.

The CDR3 DNA reads as TGTGCCAGCAGCCCATTAACTAGCGGGGGGAATCACGGGGAGCTGTTTTTT. As protein: CASSPLTSGGNHGELFF. The genes are TRBV11-2 and TRBJ2-2; 12 bases map to TRBD2. The germline CDR1 and CDR2 sequences are SGHAT and FQNNGV. This CDR3 region has 17 residues. Trimming took 5 bases from V and 7 from J; bases not matched to a gene: 11.

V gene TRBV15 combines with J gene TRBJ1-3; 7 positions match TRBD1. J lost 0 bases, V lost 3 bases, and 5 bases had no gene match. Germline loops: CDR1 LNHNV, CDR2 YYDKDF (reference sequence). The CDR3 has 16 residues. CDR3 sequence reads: CATSRRQGVSGNTIYF. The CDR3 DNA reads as TGTGCCACCAGCAGGAGACAGGGTGTCTCTGGAAACACCATATATTTT.

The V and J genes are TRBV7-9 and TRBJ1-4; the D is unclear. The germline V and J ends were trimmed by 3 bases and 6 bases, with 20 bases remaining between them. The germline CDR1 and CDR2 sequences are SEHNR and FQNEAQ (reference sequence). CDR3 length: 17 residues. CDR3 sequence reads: CASSFGGGLRSYEKLFF. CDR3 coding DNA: TGTGCCAGCAGCTTTGGAGGTGGGTTACGCAGCTATGAAAAACTGTTTTTT.

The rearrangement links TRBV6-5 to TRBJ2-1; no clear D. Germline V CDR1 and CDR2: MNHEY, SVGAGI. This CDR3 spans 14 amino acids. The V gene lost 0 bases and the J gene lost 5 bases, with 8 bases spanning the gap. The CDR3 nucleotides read TGTGCCAGCAGTTACTCGGGCAGAAACAATGAGCAGTTCTTC. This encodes CASSYSGRNNEQFF.

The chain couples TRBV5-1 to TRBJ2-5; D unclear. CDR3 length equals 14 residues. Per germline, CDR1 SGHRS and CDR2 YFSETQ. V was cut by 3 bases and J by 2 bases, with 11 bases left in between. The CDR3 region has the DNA TGCGCCAGCAGCTGGCCAGGAAGGCAAGAGACCCAGTACTTC. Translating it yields CASSWPGRQETQYF.

CDR3: CASSLAWSSYEQYF. The CDR3 bases are TGTGCCAGCAGCTTAGCGTGGAGCTCCTACGAGCAGTACTTC. This chain joins TRBV13 and TRBJ2-7; D call uncertain. The CDR3 is made up of 14 amino acids. Germline V gives CDR1 PRHDT, CDR2 FYEKMQ (reference sequence). The V end lost 1 base, the J end lost 0 bases, and 7 bases lay between the germline ends.

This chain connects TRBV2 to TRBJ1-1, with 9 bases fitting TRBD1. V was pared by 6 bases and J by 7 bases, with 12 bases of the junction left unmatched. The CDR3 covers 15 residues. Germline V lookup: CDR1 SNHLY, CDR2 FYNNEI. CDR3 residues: CASRGPGTGTCEAFF. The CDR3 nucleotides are TGTGCCAGCAGAGGACCCGGGACAGGGACCTGTGAAGCTTTCTTT. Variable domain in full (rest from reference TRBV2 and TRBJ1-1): EPEVTQTPSHQVTQMGQEVILRCVPISNHLYFYWYRQILGQKVEFLVSFYNNEISEKSEIFDDQFSVERPDGSNFTLKIRSTKLEDSAMYFCASRGPGTGTCEAFFGQGTRLTVV.

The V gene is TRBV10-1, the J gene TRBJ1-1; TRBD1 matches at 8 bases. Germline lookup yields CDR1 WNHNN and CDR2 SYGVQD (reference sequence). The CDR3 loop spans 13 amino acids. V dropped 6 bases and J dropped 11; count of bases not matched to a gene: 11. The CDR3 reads CASSLTGEGVAFF. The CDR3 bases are TGCGCCAGCAGCTTGACAGGGGAGGGAGTCGCTTTCTTT.

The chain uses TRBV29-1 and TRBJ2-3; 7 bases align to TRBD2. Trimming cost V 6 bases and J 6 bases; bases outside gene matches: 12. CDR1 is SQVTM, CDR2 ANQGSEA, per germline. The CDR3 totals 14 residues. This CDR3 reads CSVRERGRPDTQYF. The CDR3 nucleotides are TGCAGCGTCAGAGAGCGGGGCAGGCCCGATACGCAGTATTTT.